This TCR beta chain was captured by sequencing in a study of CD8 T cells in ankylosing spondylitis. Study outcomes and limitations: A motif in TCR beta, a set of eight highly homologous variants, appeared characteristic of ankylosing spondylitis blood.

To note about this clonotype: The antigen is unknown.

TCRdb recomputed calls from the 5' RACE reads with MiXCR, one row per CDR3 protein. Of about 390,000 distinct CDR3 sequences listed, approximately 20% are singletons. Trimming stripped 0 bases from V and 3 bases from J, with 15 bases between. Germline CDR1 is SQVTM and CDR2 is ANQGSEA. The CDR3 has 15 residues. Input material: blood, either unsorted or a sorted T cell fraction (not recorded which). This TCR derives from a male donor with ankylosing spondylitis. V gene TRBV29-1 combines with J gene TRBJ2-7; D is undetermined. The chain's CDR3 is CSVEEGGGRYYEQYF. CDR3 nucleotides: TGCAGCGTTGAAGAGGGTGGCGGAAGATACTACGAGCAGTACTTC.